The next 18 T cell receptor beta chains were all read from a single sample in a study of blood T cell repertoires in COVID-19. TCRdb keeps only in-frame clones here, not all; method: immunoSEQ multiplex PCR. Of approximately 160,000 clones detected, 90% appear once; the ten largest clones hold 15% to 20%. The sequenced material came from peripheral blood. These receptor sequences come from a man aged 60-69 years with active or convalescent COVID-19.

This chain links TRBV29-1 with TRBJ2-3, with a weak D call TRBD1 (6 bases). V was pared by 4 bases and J by 6 bases, with 8 bases between. Germline loops: CDR1 SQVTM, CDR2 ANQGSEA. CDR3 size: 11 residues. CDR3 in DNA: TGCAGCGTTGGGGGGCGGGATACGCAGTATTTT. Its translation is CSVGGRDTQYF.

The CDR3 region has the DNA TGTGCCAGCACTGGGGACAGAAACTACGAGCAGTACTTC. Translated: CASTGDRNYEQYF. The V and J genes are TRBV6-5 and TRBJ2-7; TRBD1 aligns across 7 bases. CDR3 length equals 13 residues. Looked up from germline, CDR1 is MNHEY and CDR2 is SVGAGI. The J segment lost 3 bases and the V segment lost 7 bases, leaving 6 bases of the junction unmatched.

The rearrangement links TRBV6-5 to TRBJ2-2, with D possibly TRBD1 on 5 matching bases. Trimming pared 3 bases from V and 7 bases from J, leaving 15 bases between. CDR3 size: 15 residues. Looked up from germline, CDR1 is MNHEY and CDR2 is SVGAGI. In nucleotides, the CDR3 is TGTGCCAGCAGTTATAGGGGCACCGTCGGCGGGGAGCTGTTTTTT. Translating it yields CASSYRGTVGGELFF.

V gene TRBV28 combines with J gene TRBJ1-5, with TRBD1 identical over 8 bases. With V trimmed by 4 bases and J by 4 bases, 3 bases remained unmatched. This CDR3 spans 14 amino acids. Germline lookup yields CDR1 MDHEN and CDR2 SYDVKM. CDR3 DNA sequence: TGTGCCAGCAGTTCGACAGGGGCAAATCAGCCCCAGCATTTT. It specifies CASSSTGANQPQHF.

The V gene is TRBV6-1, the J gene TRBJ2-1, with D possibly being TRBD2 (5 bases). Trimming pared 3 bases from V and 3 bases from J, leaving 12 bases between. Germline V gene sequence: CDR1 MNHNS, CDR2 SASEGT. The CDR3 contains 15 residues. In nucleotides, the CDR3 is TGTGCCAGCAGTGAGTTCGAGCGGAACTACAATGAGCAGTTCTTC. Its translation: CASSEFERNYNEQFF.

This chain links TRBV18 with TRBJ2-7, with D perhaps matching TRBD2 (6 bases). Germline V gene lookup returns CDR1 KGHSH and CDR2 LQKENI. The germline V and J ends were trimmed by 6 bases and 5 bases, with 20 bases remaining between them. The CDR3 is 15 amino acids. CDR3 sequence: CASSHARDSPNEQYF. The CDR3 DNA follows: TGTGCCAGCTCCCACGCCCGGGACTCCCCAAACGAGCAGTACTTC. Based on the CDR3 plus reference TRBV18 and TRBJ2-7, the full variable domain is NAGVMQNPRHLVRRRGQEARLRCSPMKGHSHVYWYRQLPEEGLKFMVYLQKENIIDESGMPKERFSAEFPKEGPSILRIQQVVRGDSAAYFCASSHARDSPNEQYFGPGTRLTVT.

The chain has TRBV11-3 and TRBJ2-1, with unresolved D. The CDR3 extends over 13 amino acids. Deletions cut 1 base from V and 7 bases from J, with 8 bases between. CDR1 SGHNT and CDR2 YENEEA come from the germline V gene. The CDR3 reads CASSLGPDNEQFF. The CDR3 DNA sequence: TGTGCCAGCAGCTTAGGTCCAGATAATGAGCAGTTCTTC. Together with reference TRBV11-3 and TRBJ2-1, the CDR3 gives the full variable domain: EAGVVQSPRYKIIEKKQPVAFWCNPISGHNTLYWYLQNLGQGPELLIRYENEEAVDDSQLPKDRFSAERLKGVDSTLKIQPAELGDSAVYLCASSLGPDNEQFFGPGTRLTVL.

This rearrangement joins TRBV5-1 to TRBJ1-3, with 8 bases aligning to TRBD1. The junction had 7 bases not matched to a gene; V was cut back by 4 bases and J by 4 bases. Looked up from germline, CDR1 is SGHRS and CDR2 is YFSETQ. The CDR3 runs 15 residues. The CDR3, as DNA: TGCGCCAGCAGCCGGAGCGGACAGGGAGGAAACACCATATATTTT. Residues: CASSRSGQGGNTIYF.

The chain combines TRBV18 with TRBJ2-7, with 12 bases fitting TRBD2. Germline values: CDR1 KGHSH, CDR2 LQKENI. The CDR3 is 15 amino acids. The V and J ends lost 4 bases and 2 bases, in that order; junction bases with no gene match: 3. The CDR3 DNA follows: TGTGCCAGCTCACGGACTAGCGGGGCCGCCTACGAGCAGTACTTC. This gives the protein CASSRTSGAAYEQYF.

The rearrangement uses TRBV3-1 (or the pseudogene TRBV3-2) and TRBJ1-1, with TRBD1 matching over 7 bases. Looked up from germline, CDR1 is LGHDT and CDR2 is YNNKEL (reference sequence). CDR3 length: 15 amino acids. With 2 bases clipped from V and 5 bases from J, the junction kept 8 bases outside the gene matches. The CDR3, as DNA: TGTGCCAGCAGCCAAAGACAGGGCCGAGGAACTGAAGCTTTCTTT. This encodes CASSQRQGRGTEAFF.

This chain links TRBV19 with TRBJ1-5; 11 positions agree with TRBD1. The CDR3 has 17 residues. Germline assignment: CDR1 LNHDA and CDR2 SQIVND (reference sequence). V dropped 5 bases and J dropped 1; count of bases not matched to a gene: 7. This chain's CDR3 is CASSRTGGGGSNQPQHF. The CDR3 region has the DNA TGTGCCAGTAGTCGGACAGGGGGCGGGGGAAGCAATCAGCCCCAGCATTTT. The whole variable domain, remainder taken from reference TRBV19 and TRBJ1-5, is DGGITQSPKYLFRKEGQNVTLSCEQNLNHDAMYWYRQDPGQGLRLIYYSQIVNDFQKGDIAEGYSVSREKKESFPLTVTSAQKNPTAFYLCASSRTGGGGSNQPQHFGDGTRLSIL.

The chain couples TRBV12-3 or TRBV12-4 to TRBJ1-2, with D unresolved. This CDR3 has 13 amino acids. V lost 4 bases to trimming and J lost 4 bases, with 10 bases between them. CDR3 sequence reads: CASSSVVPYGYTF. CDR3 coding DNA: TGTGCCAGCAGTTCAGTGGTTCCCTATGGCTACACCTTC.

The rearrangement uses TRBV10-2 and TRBJ1-1; D possibly corresponds to TRBD1 (5 bases). CDR1 is WSHSY and CDR2 is SAAADI in the germline V gene. This CDR3 has 16 amino acids. Deletions cut 0 bases from V and 0 bases from J, with 11 bases between. The CDR3 region has the DNA TGCGCCAGCAGTGAGTCAGAACACAGGATGAACACTGAAGCTTTCTTT. Its protein product is CASSESEHRMNTEAFF.

The V gene is TRBV28, the J gene TRBJ1-3; D call uncertain. The CDR3 spans 13 residues. The V gene lost 10 bases and the J gene lost 0 bases, with 10 bases spanning the gap. Germline-derived CDR1 and CDR2 are MDHEN and SYDVKM. Here the CDR3 DNA reads TGTGCCACCGAGGGCTACTCTGGAAACACCATATATTTT. Its translation is CATEGYSGNTIYF.

The chain links TRBV19 to TRBJ1-6, with 8 bases fitting TRBD1. V was pared by 9 bases and J by 10 bases, with 5 bases of the junction left unmatched. CDR3 length: 12 amino acids. Germline V gene data show CDR1 as LNHDA and CDR2 as SQIVND (reference sequence). For the CDR3, the DNA is TGTGCCAGCCGGGACAGGCGCTCACCCCTCCACTTT. It codes for CASRDRRSPLHF.

This clone was seen only once. The chain carries TRBV27 and TRBJ1-1, with TRBD1 identical over 8 bases. Trimming took 3 bases from V and 3 from J; bases not matched to a gene: 3. Germline V CDR1 and CDR2: MNHEY, SMNVEV (reference sequence). CDR3 length: 14 amino acids. This CDR3 is CASSFTGGHTEAFF. CDR3 bases: TGTGCCAGCAGTTTCACAGGGGGACACACTGAAGCTTTCTTT.

The V and J genes are TRBV6-1 and TRBJ2-2, with a tentative D call TRBD2 (6 bases). CDR1 is MNHNS, CDR2 SASEGT, per germline. The CDR3 length is 15 residues. V lost 2 bases, J lost 5 bases, and 12 bases lay in between. The DNA for the CDR3 is TGTGCCAGCAGTGAAACCTTAAGCGGGACCGGGGAGCTGTTTTTT. It encodes CASSETLSGTGELFF.

The chain carries TRBV24-1 and TRBJ2-1; 10 bases line up with TRBD1. Germline CDR1 is KGHDR and CDR2 is SFDVKD. The V gene end was trimmed by 3 bases and the J gene end by 3 bases; junction bases not matched to a gene: 1. The CDR3 runs to 15 residues. The CDR3 here is CATSDRDRGYNEQFF. The CDR3 DNA follows: TGTGCCACCAGTGATAGGGACAGGGGCTACAATGAGCAGTTCTTC.